Below, 22 T cell receptor beta chains from the same sample are listed, as sequenced in a study of shared T cell receptors in the human thymus. Assay used: immunoSEQ multiplex PCR; TCRdb lists only in-frame clones, some missing. This table holds 600,000 to 900,000 clones, 80% to 90% found once. These data were likewise used in another study, on human thymus T cells.

Specimen: thymocytes. These receptors all stem from a girl younger than two with a congenital heart defect.

This sequence joins TRBV9 and TRBJ2-6; D possibly corresponds to TRBD1 (5 bases). With 3 bases removed from V and 0 bases from J, the gap between germline ends came to 25 bases. Per the germline V gene, CDR1 is SGDLS and CDR2 is YYNGEE. This CDR3 is 21 amino acids long. The CDR3 protein is CASSDFPPFGSRVSGANVLTF. As DNA, the CDR3 is TGTGCCAGCAGCGACTTCCCCCCGTTTGGAAGCAGGGTCTCTGGGGCCAACGTCCTGACTTTC.

This chain connects TRBV9 to TRBJ1-1; D may be TRBD1 (6 bases). The germline CDR1 and CDR2 sequences are SGDLS and YYNGEE. Trimming removed 4 bases at V and 5 bases at J, with 15 bases between. The length of the CDR3 is 14 residues. The CDR3 bases are TGTGCCAGCAGCCCCCAACAGGGAACGACTGAAGCTTTCTTT. This translates into CASSPQQGTTEAFF.

The V call is TRBV19, the J call TRBJ1-1; D gene ambiguous. The CDR3 has 14 amino acids. Trimming left V 6 bases short and J 4 bases short, with 15 bases between. CDR1 is LNHDA, CDR2 SQIVND, per germline (reference sequence). Here the CDR3 DNA reads TGTGCCAGTAGAAATAAATACCGGGGCACTGAAGCTTTCTTT. Protein sequence: CASRNKYRGTEAFF.

CDR3 amino acids: CASSPRLDRASNQPQHF. The CDR3 region has the DNA TGCGCCAGCAGCCCAAGGTTGGACAGGGCGAGCAATCAGCCCCAGCATTTT. The chain employs TRBV4-1 and TRBJ1-5; 8 nucleotides align to TRBD1. The CDR3 totals 17 residues. The V gene's germline CDR1 is MGHRA and CDR2 YSYEKL. Trimming cost V 4 bases and J 1 base; bases outside gene matches: 9.

The chain is built from TRBV10-2 and TRBJ1-6; tentatively, D is TRBD1 (6 bases). Germline loops: CDR1 WSHSY, CDR2 SAAADI. This CDR3 has 14 amino acids. The V and J ends lost 8 bases and 7 bases respectively, with 15 bases between them. CDR3 DNA: TGCGCCAGCCGATCGGACAGCCTAAATTCACCCCTCCACTTT. Its translation is CASRSDSLNSPLHF.

This chain connects TRBV5-6 to TRBJ1-2; 9 bases are a match to TRBD1. J was trimmed by 2 bases and V by 3 bases; bases with no gene match: 14. CDR1 is SGHDT and CDR2 is YYEEEE in the germline V gene. This CDR3 is 18 amino acids long. CDR3 bases: TGTGCCAGCAGCTCAGCACAGGGGGCCGAACCCCCCAACTATGGCTACACCTTC. As protein: CASSSAQGAEPPNYGYTF.

This chain links TRBV2 with TRBJ2-7, with a weak D call TRBD2 (5 bases). There are 16 residues in the CDR3. The V gene's germline CDR1 is SNHLY and CDR2 FYNNEI. V lost 8 bases to trimming and J lost 2 bases, with 22 bases between them. In DNA, the CDR3 is TGTGCCAGCTCGAAACCTAATATGGACGGGGCCTACGAGCAGTACTTC. As protein: CASSKPNMDGAYEQYF.

This chain connects TRBV5-4 to TRBJ2-7; unclear D gene. V lost 1 base and J 5 bases, leaving 13 bases between the germline ends. Germline V gene lookup returns CDR1 SGHNT and CDR2 YYREEE (reference sequence). CDR3 length: 14 residues. The chain's CDR3 is CASSLFLVADEQYF. The CDR3 nucleotides are TGTGCCAGCAGCTTGTTCTTAGTTGCGGACGAGCAGTACTTC.

The genes are TRBV6-1 and TRBJ1-1; no firm D call. The CDR3 has 18 residues. The germline V gene has CDR1 MNHNS and CDR2 SASEGT. The ends were cut back, 1 base at V and 3 bases at J, with 21 bases in the middle. The CDR3 DNA is TGTGCCAGCAGTGAAGAAGGAGTGCAACTGGCTATGGACACTGAAGCTTTCTTT. Translated, it gives CASSEEGVQLAMDTEAFF.

As DNA, the CDR3 is TGTGCCAGCAGCCTTCGCGGGACAGGGGGCCTAACTGAAGCTTTCTTT. Translation: CASSLRGTGGLTEAFF. J is TRBJ1-1 and V is TRBV9; TRBD1 agrees at 12 bases. The CDR3 loop spans 16 amino acids. Losses at the gene ends were 4 bases for V and 5 bases for J; bases not matched to a gene: 9. The germline gives CDR1 SGDLS, CDR2 YYNGEE.

V gene TRBV27 combines with J gene TRBJ1-2; D perhaps matches TRBD1 (6 bases). Germline CDR1 MNHEY, CDR2 SMNVEV (reference sequence). The germline V and J ends were trimmed by 6 bases and 4 bases, with 18 bases remaining between them. The CDR3 has 15 residues. The CDR3 protein is CASRPTGVESYGYTF. The CDR3 nucleotides read TGTGCCAGCAGGCCGACAGGAGTTGAAAGCTATGGCTACACCTTC.

V and J are TRBV13 and TRBJ2-2, with D maybe TRBD1 (6 bases). The CDR3 consists of 16 residues. The V gene's germline CDR1 is PRHDT and CDR2 FYEKMQ (reference sequence). Trimming stripped 5 bases from V and 6 bases from J, with 19 bases between. The CDR3: CASSISQGRGPGELFF. In nucleotides, the CDR3 is TGTGCCAGCAGCATATCCCAGGGGCGAGGACCCGGGGAGCTGTTTTTT.

V and J are TRBV19 and TRBJ1-3, with D perhaps matching TRBD1 (5 bases). The CDR3 spans 17 residues. V lost 7 bases and J 0 bases, leaving 19 bases between the germline ends. CDR1 is LNHDA and CDR2 is SQIVND in the germline V gene (reference sequence). CDR3 protein: CASKSRTGSLSGNTIYF. CDR3 coding DNA: TGTGCCAGTAAATCGCGAACAGGATCCCTCTCTGGAAACACCATATATTTT.

The V gene is TRBV9, the J gene TRBJ1-4; the D is unclear. V was pared by 0 bases and J by 8 bases, with 8 bases between. The V gene's germline CDR1 is SGDLS and CDR2 YYNGEE. This CDR3 spans 13 amino acids. CDR3 region: CASSVVAGEKLFF. CDR3 bases: TGTGCCAGCAGCGTAGTGGCGGGAGAAAAACTGTTTTTT. Drawing the rest from reference TRBV9 and TRBJ1-4, the complete variable domain is DSGVTQTPKHLITATGQRVTLRCSPRSGDLSVYWYQQSLDQGLQFLIQYYNGEERAKGNILERFSAQQFPDLHSELNLSSLELGDSALYFCASSVVAGEKLFFGSGTQLSVL.

The chain couples TRBV6-1 to TRBJ2-1; 9 positions match TRBD1. J gave up 3 bases and V 4 bases, and 7 bases lay outside the gene matches. The CDR3 spans 16 residues. Germline-derived CDR1 and CDR2 are MNHNS and SASEGT. The chain's CDR3 is CASSGPYRGLYNEQFF. As DNA, the CDR3 is TGTGCCAGCAGTGGACCCTACAGGGGGCTCTACAATGAGCAGTTCTTC.

V gene TRBV12-5 combines with J gene TRBJ1-5; 7 bases agree with TRBD1. The CDR3 loop spans 18 amino acids. The germline gives CDR1 LGHNT, CDR2 FRNRAP. V was pared by 1 base and J by 3 bases, with 12 bases of the junction left unmatched. CDR3 sequence: CASGLARGLTGSNQPQHF. The CDR3 DNA is TGTGCTAGTGGTTTGGCGCGGGGCCTGACAGGGTCCAATCAGCCCCAGCATTTT.

This CDR3 reads CASSFWTGIWDTQYF. CDR3 DNA: TGTGCCAGCAGCTTCTGGACAGGGATTTGGGATACGCAGTATTTT. The rearrangement joins TRBV5-6 to TRBJ2-3, with TRBD1 matching 8 bases. Germline V CDR1 and CDR2: SGHDT, YYEEEE. The CDR3 spans 15 residues. The J segment lost 6 bases and the V segment lost 2 bases, leaving 8 bases of the junction unmatched.

V and J are TRBV7-9 and TRBJ1-3, with unresolved D. Germline-derived CDR1 and CDR2 are SEHNR and FQNEAQ (reference sequence). The CDR3 is 16 residues long. Trimming shortened V by 2 bases and J by 2 bases, and 13 bases separated the two germline ends. The CDR3 coding sequence is TGTGCCAGCAGCTTACCGACCATACAGCCTGGAAACACCATATATTTT. Protein product: CASSLPTIQPGNTIYF.

This clone was seen a handful of times. The V gene is TRBV4-3, the J gene TRBJ1-5; D possibly corresponds to TRBD1 (5 bases). Trimming took 0 bases from V and 5 from J, leaving 8 bases between them. Germline V gene lookup returns CDR1 LGHNA and CDR2 YSLEER. This CDR3 comprises 14 residues. CDR3 sequence: CASSQDAGDQPQHF. CDR3 nucleotide sequence: TGCGCCAGCAGCCAAGATGCGGGGGATCAGCCCCAGCATTTT.

This rearrangement joins TRBV7-2 to TRBJ2-3; no clear D. CDR1 is SGHTA, CDR2 FQGNSA, per germline. The V gene lost 5 bases and the J gene lost 1 base, with 7 bases spanning the gap. The CDR3 is 13 amino acids. Here the CDR3 reads CASSTQGTDTQYF. CDR3 DNA: TGTGCCAGCAGCACCCAGGGCACAGATACGCAGTATTTT.

This chain links TRBV18 with TRBJ1-2; D not resolved. Trimming pared 3 bases from V and 4 bases from J, leaving 18 bases between. CDR1 and CDR2 (germline): KGHSH, LQKENI. The CDR3 extends over 16 amino acids. CDR3 sequence (DNA): TGTGCCAGCTCACCTAGTCGATCGACACCCAGCTATGGCTACACCTTC. It translates to CASSPSRSTPSYGYTF.

This sequence joins TRBV6-1 and TRBJ1-1; 9 bases are shared with TRBD1. V shed 2 bases, J shed 5 bases, and the junction held 15 bases outside the gene matches. The CDR3 has 18 residues. Germline V gives CDR1 MNHNS, CDR2 SASEGT. CDR3 nucleotide sequence: TGTGCCAGCAGTGAAATCCCCTCGGACAGGGGCTGGGAGACTGAAGCTTTCTTT. Its translation is CASSEIPSDRGWETEAFF.